Listed below are T cell receptor beta chains from one sample, sequenced in a study of blood T cell repertoires in COVID-19. This table comes from immunoSEQ multiplex PCR, and its TCRdb copy is limited to in-frame clones, with some not included. The sample holds 320,000 or so clones, around 90% seen once. Sequencing was carried out using PBMCs or T cells enriched from blood (not recorded which). The receptors here all came from a man aged 25-45 years who had recovered from COVID-19. CDR3s include the opening cysteine and the closing phenylalanine or tryptophan. D genes are given only for firm matches. Rows give clone size only sometimes, using once, few, many, or a class for an expanded clone.

V gene: TRBV5-6; clone size: NA; D gene: TRBD1; J gene: TRBJ1-5; CDR3 length: 15; CDR3 protein: CASSLGTGSNQPQHF; CDR3 DNA: TGTGCCAGCAGCTTGGGGACAGGTAGCAATCAGCCCCAGCATTTT
V gene: TRBV27; clone size: NA; D gene: NA; J gene: TRBJ1-1; CDR3 length: 14; CDR3 protein: CASSYGGAGTEAFF; CDR3 DNA: TGTGCCAGCAGTTATGGGGGCGCGGGTACTGAAGCTTTCTTT
V gene: TRBV27; clone size: NA; D gene: TRBD1; J gene: TRBJ1-1; CDR3 length: 14; CDR3 protein: CASSVRPGTAKAFF; CDR3 DNA: TGTGCCAGCAGTGTCCGACCCGGGACAGCCAAGGCTTTCTTT
V gene: TRBV5-6; clone size: NA; D gene: NA; J gene: TRBJ1-2; CDR3 length: 15; CDR3 protein: CASSLGVETNYGYTF; CDR3 DNA: TGTGCCAGCAGCTTAGGAGTAGAAACTAACTATGGCTACACCTTC
V gene: TRBV25-1; clone size: NA; D gene: TRBD1; J gene: TRBJ1-3; CDR3 length: 16; CDR3 protein: CASSDSGQGTGNTIYF; CDR3 DNA: TGTGCCAGCAGTGACTCGGGACAGGGTACAGGAAACACCATATATTTT
V gene: TRBV6-5; clone size: NA; D gene: NA; J gene: TRBJ1-6; CDR3 length: 13; CDR3 protein: CASKSQDNSPLHF; CDR3 DNA: TGTGCCAGCAAGTCACAGGACAATTCACCCCTCCACTTT
V gene: TRBV13; clone size: NA; D gene: TRBD1; J gene: TRBJ2-7; CDR3 length: 14; CDR3 protein: CASSSRDRVRRQYF; CDR3 DNA: TGTGCCAGCAGCTCCCGGGACAGGGTAAGAAGACAGTACTTC
V gene: TRBV11-2; clone size: NA; D gene: TRBD1; J gene: TRBJ1-2; CDR3 length: 16; CDR3 protein: CASSGEGQGEGYGYTF; CDR3 DNA: TGTGCCAGCAGCGGGGAGGGACAGGGGGAAGGCTATGGCTACACCTTC
V gene: TRBV7-9; clone size: NA; D gene: TRBD1; J gene: TRBJ1-4; CDR3 length: 14; CDR3 protein: CASSSPTGIEKLFF; CDR3 DNA: TGTGCCAGCAGCTCTCCGACAGGGATTGAAAAACTGTTTTTT
V gene: TRBV28; clone size: NA; D gene: TRBD2; J gene: TRBJ2-3; CDR3 length: 16; CDR3 protein: CASSLVAGGLTDTQYF; CDR3 DNA: TGTGCCAGCAGTTTAGTGGCGGGGGGGCTCACAGATACGCAGTATTTT
V gene: TRBV28; clone size: few; D gene: NA; J gene: TRBJ1-1; CDR3 length: 14; CDR3 protein: CASSSPPGNTEAFF; CDR3 DNA: TGTGCCAGCAGTTCCCCCCCAGGGAACACTGAAGCTTTCTTT
V gene: TRBV5-5; clone size: NA; D gene: NA; J gene: TRBJ1-3; CDR3 length: 15; CDR3 protein: CASSARSGAGNTIYF; CDR3 DNA: TGTGCCAGCAGCGCCCGCTCGGGAGCTGGAAACACCATATATTTT
V gene: TRBV11-2; clone size: once; D gene: TRBD1; J gene: TRBJ2-7; CDR3 length: 16; CDR3 protein: CASSPRLGTASYEQYF; CDR3 DNA: TGTGCCAGCAGTCCACGACTCGGGACAGCCTCCTACGAGCAGTACTTC
V gene: TRBV2; clone size: NA; D gene: NA; J gene: TRBJ1-2; CDR3 length: 16; CDR3 protein: CASKYLKEGTHYGYTF; CDR3 DNA: TGTGCCAGCAAGTATTTAAAAGAGGGCACCCACTATGGCTACACCTTC
V gene: TRBV3-1/TRBV3-2; clone size: NA; D gene: NA; J gene: TRBJ1-6; CDR3 length: 15; CDR3 protein: CASSQDSAAETPLHF; CDR3 DNA: TGTGCCAGCAGCCAAGATTCGGCAGCCGAGACTCCCCTCCACTTT
V gene: TRBV30; clone size: NA; D gene: TRBD1; J gene: TRBJ1-1; CDR3 length: 15; CDR3 protein: CAWSDLGQANTEAFF; CDR3 DNA: TGTGCCTGGAGTGATTTGGGACAGGCGAACACTGAAGCTTTCTTT
V gene: TRBV30; clone size: NA; D gene: TRBD1; J gene: TRBJ2-7; CDR3 length: 13; CDR3 protein: CAWSLRTGSEQYF; CDR3 DNA: TGTGCCTGGAGTTTAAGGACAGGGTCCGAGCAGTACTTC
V gene: TRBV7-6; clone size: NA; D gene: TRBD1; J gene: TRBJ2-1; CDR3 length: 16; CDR3 protein: CASSLASTGPHNEQFF; CDR3 DNA: TGTGCCAGCAGCTTAGCTTCGACAGGGCCCCACAATGAGCAGTTCTTC
V gene: TRBV11-1; clone size: once; D gene: NA; J gene: TRBJ1-4; CDR3 length: 15; CDR3 protein: CASSLEGRVGEKLFF; CDR3 DNA: TGTGCCAGCAGCTTAGAGGGCAGGGTCGGCGAAAAACTGTTTTTT
V gene: TRBV4-1; clone size: NA; D gene: NA; J gene: TRBJ1-2; CDR3 length: 13; CDR3 protein: CASSQEGHYGYTF; CDR3 DNA: TGCGCCAGCAGCCAAGAGGGCCACTATGGCTACACCTTC
V gene: TRBV3-1/TRBV3-2; clone size: NA; D gene: NA; J gene: TRBJ1-1; CDR3 length: 13; CDR3 protein: CASSQQGGTEAFF; CDR3 DNA: TGTGCCAGCAGCCAACAGGGAGGGACTGAAGCTTTCTTT
V gene: TRBV7-8; clone size: NA; D gene: NA; J gene: TRBJ2-1; CDR3 length: 16; CDR3 protein: CASSLVGGNSYNEQFF; CDR3 DNA: TGTGCCAGCAGCTTAGTTGGGGGCAACTCCTACAATGAGCAGTTCTTC
V gene: TRBV20-1; clone size: NA; D gene: NA; J gene: TRBJ2-5; CDR3 length: 15; CDR3 protein: CSASWPRGQQETQYF; CDR3 DNA: TGCAGTGCTAGTTGGCCAAGGGGACAACAAGAGACCCAGTACTTC
V gene: TRBV11-2; clone size: NA; D gene: TRBD1; J gene: TRBJ1-6; CDR3 length: 18; CDR3 protein: CASSLELGRWTGNSPLHF; CDR3 DNA: TGTGCCAGCAGCTTAGAATTAGGGCGATGGACAGGGAATTCACCCCTCCACTTT
V gene: TRBV7-9; clone size: NA; D gene: NA; J gene: TRBJ1-2; CDR3 length: 13; CDR3 protein: CASSLAGNYGYTF; CDR3 DNA: TGTGCCAGCAGCCTCGCCGGGAACTATGGCTACACCTTC
V gene: TRBV6-1; clone size: NA; D gene: TRBD2; J gene: TRBJ2-3; CDR3 length: 17; CDR3 protein: CASSETVAGGFTDTQYF; CDR3 DNA: TGTGCCAGCAGTGAAACGGTAGCGGGGGGTTTCACAGATACGCAGTATTTT
V gene: TRBV3-1/TRBV3-2; clone size: NA; D gene: NA; J gene: TRBJ1-2; CDR3 length: 12; CDR3 protein: CASSHWTLGYTF; CDR3 DNA: TGTGCCAGCAGCCACTGGACTCTTGGCTACACCTTC
V gene: TRBV7-9; clone size: few; D gene: NA; J gene: TRBJ1-3; CDR3 length: 14; CDR3 protein: CASSWGDSGNTIYF; CDR3 DNA: TGTGCCAGCAGCTGGGGAGACTCTGGAAACACCATATATTTT
V gene: TRBV5-6; clone size: NA; D gene: NA; J gene: TRBJ1-6; CDR3 length: 14; CDR3 protein: CASSLMAGNSPLHF; CDR3 DNA: TGTGCCAGCAGCTTGATGGCAGGGAATTCACCCCTCCACTTT
V gene: TRBV13; clone size: NA; D gene: NA; J gene: TRBJ1-2; CDR3 length: 14; CDR3 protein: CASSPGRPRGGYTF; CDR3 DNA: TGTGCCAGCAGCCCCGGACGGCCCCGGGGTGGCTACACCTTC
V gene: TRBV6-5; clone size: NA; D gene: TRBD1; J gene: TRBJ2-1; CDR3 length: 11; CDR3 protein: CATRGLDEQFF; CDR3 DNA: TGTGCCACAAGGGGGCTGGATGAGCAGTTCTTC
V gene: TRBV18; clone size: NA; D gene: NA; J gene: TRBJ1-1; CDR3 length: 14; CDR3 protein: CASSLGALNTEAFF; CDR3 DNA: TGTGCCAGCTCACTGGGGGCCCTGAACACTGAAGCTTTCTTT
V gene: TRBV4-1; clone size: NA; D gene: TRBD2; J gene: TRBJ2-3; CDR3 length: 13; CDR3 protein: CASSPSGTDTQYF; CDR3 DNA: TGCGCCAGCAGCCCTAGCGGTACAGATACGCAGTATTTT
V gene: TRBV2; clone size: NA; D gene: TRBD1; J gene: TRBJ2-5; CDR3 length: 15; CDR3 protein: CASSRSTGSEETQYF; CDR3 DNA: TGTGCCAGCAGTAGGTCGACAGGGTCAGAAGAGACCCAGTACTTC
V gene: TRBV27; clone size: NA; D gene: NA; J gene: TRBJ2-1; CDR3 length: 19; CDR3 protein: CASLLKRSAGKGSYNEQFF; CDR3 DNA: TGTGCCAGCCTCCTGAAGCGCTCGGCAGGGAAAGGCTCCTACAATGAGCAGTTCTTC